This T cell receptor beta chain appears in the sequencing data of a study of blood T cell repertoires in COVID-19. Study information: The origin of the acute and convalescent COVID-19 samples was the United States, Italy and Spain.

Participants were placed into cohorts based on the clinical history they reported. The V and J ends lost 1 base and 7 bases respectively, with 8 bases between them. The germline CDR1 and CDR2 sequences are SEHNR and FQNEAQ (reference sequence). CDR3 length: 13 amino acids. In the original analysis: Amplification of reference gene primers provided the estimated nucleated cell counts. Here immunoSEQ multiplex PCR was the method, and the copy in TCRdb shows in-frame clones only, minus some. The V and J calls and clone size come from that table; D and trimming were worked out from the DNA. The sample carries about 200,000 clones, just under 90% recorded once.

V is TRBV7-9 and J is TRBJ2-1, with unresolved D. This receptor was taken from a woman aged 30 to 39 with acute COVID-19. The material sequenced was PBMCs or T cells enriched from blood (not recorded which). CDR3 residues: CASSLGSTNEQFF. The CDR3 nucleotides are TGTGCCAGCAGCTTAGGGAGTACTAATGAGCAGTTCTTC.